The source of this TCR beta chain is a study of cytomegalovirus exposure and HLA in healthy donors. Vbeta (60) and Jbeta (13) primers were used in the PCR. Generated by immunoSEQ multiplex PCR, the TCRdb table keeps only in-frame clones and is missing some. Counted here are some 38,000 clones, around 49% occurring once; the ten biggest clones make up about 6.1%. This sequence was found in a woman between 40 and 50 years old in good health and CMV-seropositive. Source material: PBMCs.

This chain's CDR3 is CASSEQGGGLGETQYF. CDR3 in DNA: TGCGCCAGCAGTGAGCAAGGGGGGGGGCTGGGAGAGACCCAGTACTTC. The chain uses TRBV10-2 and TRBJ2-5; tentatively, D is TRBD2 (7 bases). The V gene's germline CDR1 is WSHSY and CDR2 SAAADI. CDR3 length: 16 amino acids. Trimming cost V 2 bases and J 4 bases, with 17 bases left between them.